This passage covers 32 T cell receptor beta chains from one sample sequenced in a study of blood T cell repertoires in COVID-19. Sequencing used immunoSEQ multiplex PCR; TCRdb keeps in-frame clones, though not all of them. In the table there are about 280,000 clones, about 85% of which are singletons. Sequencing input: peripheral blood. The receptors shown here come from a human donor in a cohort sampled during active COVID-19.

The rearrangement links TRBV27 to TRBJ2-7; TRBD2 matches at 14 bases. Germline V CDR1 and CDR2: MNHEY, SMNVEV (reference sequence). The ends lost 4 bases at V and 5 bases at J; junction bases unmatched: 13. This CDR3 has 18 amino acids. In nucleotides, the CDR3 is TGTGCCAGCAGTTCGCCCGGGACTAGCGGGAGTACGGCCCACGAGCAGTACTTC. This codes for CASSSPGTSGSTAHEQYF.

The chain has TRBV7-9 and TRBJ2-5, with 7 bases that match TRBD1. The CDR3 length is 16 residues. Germline lookup yields CDR1 SEHNR and CDR2 FQNEAQ (reference sequence). Trimming cost V 5 bases and J 5 bases; bases outside gene matches: 14. The CDR3, as DNA: TGTGCCAGCAGCCGCCGGACAGGCGAGATGGAGGAGACCCAGTACTTC. This gives the protein CASSRRTGEMEETQYF.

The CDR3, as DNA: TGTGCCAGCAGTACCCTTCGGAGGGGCCCTGCTAACTATGGCTACACCTTC. It yields the protein CASSTLRRGPANYGYTF. The chain carries TRBV28 and TRBJ1-2; perhaps TRBD1 as D (5 bases). V was pared by 5 bases and J by 0 bases, with 19 bases between. This CDR3 has 17 amino acids. Germline V CDR1 and CDR2: MDHEN, SYDVKM.

The chain employs TRBV19 and TRBJ1-2; a possible D gene is TRBD1 (5 bases). The CDR3 has 15 amino acids. Germline V gene data show CDR1 as LNHDA and CDR2 as SQIVND (reference sequence). Trimming cost V 4 bases and J 4 bases, with 16 bases left between them. The CDR3 loop is CASSSGGGAPYGYTF. The DNA of the CDR3 is TGTGCCAGTAGTAGTGGGGGAGGCGCTCCCTATGGCTACACCTTC.

This chain uses TRBV5-6 with TRBJ1-5; tentatively, D is TRBD1 (6 bases). The CDR3 extends over 15 amino acids. Germline-derived CDR1 and CDR2 are SGHDT and YYEEEE. The V end was cut by 4 bases, the J end by 0 bases, with 11 bases between. The CDR3 protein is CASSRGQSSNQPQHF. DNA of the CDR3: TGTGCCAGCAGCCGTGGACAGTCTAGCAATCAGCCCCAGCATTTT.

This rearrangement joins TRBV5-1 to TRBJ2-7; 12 positions agree with TRBD2. Trimming removed 1 base from V and 6 bases from J; junction bases left unmatched: 2. The CDR3 extends over 14 amino acids. The germline V gene encodes CDR1 SGHRS and CDR2 YFSETQ. Here the CDR3 DNA reads TGCGCCAGCAGCTTGATGGGACTAGCGGGCGAGCAGTACTTC. It codes for CASSLMGLAGEQYF.

The CDR3 nucleotides read TGTGCCAGCAGCGTAGGGTTAGCCAGCAATGAGCAGTTCTTC. It is translated as CASSVGLASNEQFF. The chain carries TRBV9 and TRBJ2-1; the D is unclear. V shed 0 bases and J shed 6 bases, with 10 bases lying between them. Germline CDR1 reads SGDLS; CDR2 reads YYNGEE. The CDR3 is made up of 14 amino acids.

This chain uses TRBV30 with TRBJ2-7; D is possibly TRBD1 (6 bases). The ends were cut back, 1 base at V and 4 bases at J, with 8 bases in the middle. CDR1 is GTSNPN, CDR2 SVGIG, per germline (reference sequence). This CDR3 is built from 12 residues. In DNA, the CDR3 is TGTGCCTGGAGTGCGGACAGTTACGAGCAGTACTTC. This codes for CAWSADSYEQYF. Drawing the rest from reference TRBV30 and TRBJ2-7, the complete variable domain is SQTIHQWPATLVQPVGSPLSLECTVEGTSNPNLYWYRQAAGRGLQLLFYSVGIGQISSEVPQNLSASRPQDRQFILSSKKLLLSDSGFYLCAWSADSYEQYFGPGTRLTVT.

The chain is built from TRBV5-5 and TRBJ2-7, with TRBD1 matching over 7 bases. J was trimmed by 3 bases and V by 2 bases; bases with no gene match: 2. The CDR3 length is 13 residues. From germline, CDR1 is SGHKS and CDR2 YYEKEE (reference sequence). CDR3 region: CASSLTGDYEQYF. The DNA of the CDR3 is TGTGCCAGCAGCTTAACAGGGGACTACGAGCAGTACTTC.

The chain carries TRBV7-2 and TRBJ2-7; 7 positions match TRBD2. V lost 6 bases to trimming and J lost 2 bases; unmatched junction nucleotides: 10. The CDR3 contains 15 residues. Looked up from germline, CDR1 is SGHTA and CDR2 is FQGNSA. The CDR3 sequence: CASRVGGSSPYEQYF. The DNA for the CDR3 is TGTGCCAGCAGGGTGGGCGGGAGCTCCCCCTACGAGCAGTACTTC.

J is TRBJ2-7 and V is TRBV20-1, with TRBD1 as a possible D gene (6 bases). Trimming left V 6 bases short and J 6 bases short, with 12 bases between. Germline V gene sequence: CDR1 DFQATT, CDR2 SNEGSKA (reference sequence). The CDR3 covers 11 residues. The CDR3 reads CSAGTTGEQYF. In nucleotides, the CDR3 is TGCAGTGCGGGGACAACGGGCGAGCAGTACTTC.

This chain uses TRBV15 with TRBJ1-5; D gene uncertain. CDR1 is LNHNV, CDR2 YYDKDF, per germline (reference sequence). V was shortened by 7 bases and J by 2 bases, with 6 bases between the two germline ends. This CDR3 has 12 amino acids. This chain's CDR3 is CATKTGNQPQHF. CDR3 DNA: TGTGCCACCAAAACTGGCAATCAGCCCCAGCATTTT.

The chain combines TRBV6-2 or TRBV6-3 with TRBJ2-7, with 7 positions matching TRBD1. V trimming: 5 bases; J trimming: 4 bases; junction bases outside the gene matches: 5. The CDR3 length is 13 residues. CDR1 and CDR2 from the germline V gene are MNHEY and SVGEGT. CDR3 in DNA: TGTGCCAGCAGTACGCCGGGACAGTACGAGCAGTACTTC. This sequence encodes CASSTPGQYEQYF.

The chain carries TRBV3-1 (or the pseudogene TRBV3-2) and TRBJ1-1, with D possibly matching TRBD1 (5 bases). The ends were cut back, 1 base at V and 2 bases at J, with 17 bases in the middle. Germline CDR1 is LGHDT and CDR2 is YNNKEL (reference sequence). CDR3 size: 17 residues. CDR3 residues: CASSQVDLRQTNTEAFF. CDR3 coding DNA: TGTGCCAGCAGCCAAGTCGACTTGCGACAGACAAACACTGAAGCTTTCTTT.

V usage is TRBV28 and J usage is TRBJ2-1; D might be TRBD1 (6 bases). The germline gives CDR1 MDHEN, CDR2 SYDVKM. The V end was cut by 8 bases, the J end by 6 bases, with 14 bases between. The CDR3 runs 13 residues. CDR3 region: CASATGLINEQFF. DNA for the CDR3: TGTGCCAGCGCTACAGGGCTCATCAATGAGCAGTTCTTC. The entire variable domain, with the rest obtained from reference TRBV28 and TRBJ2-1, is as follows: DVKVTQSSRYLVKRTGEKVFLECVQDMDHENMFWYRQDPGLGLRLIYFSYDVKMKEKGDIPEGYSVSREKKERFSLILESASTNQTSMYLCASATGLINEQFFGPGTRLTVL.

V is TRBV30 and J is TRBJ2-7; 8 bases fit TRBD1. The germline CDR1 and CDR2 sequences are GTSNPN and SVGIG (reference sequence). The CDR3 runs to 14 residues. J lost 2 bases, V lost 2 bases, and 5 bases had no gene match. The CDR3 coding sequence is TGTGCCTGGAGTACGGCACAGGGGGCCTACGAGCAGTACTTC. Its translation is CAWSTAQGAYEQYF.

Comments on this clone: At the DNA level, this CDR3 is encoded by other sequences in the same sample as well. The chain has TRBV12-3 or TRBV12-4 and TRBJ2-2; weak D call: TRBD2 (5 bases). The length of the CDR3 is 13 residues. V was pared by 5 bases and J by 5 bases, with 9 bases between. CDR3 DNA: TGTGCCAGCAGTCTAGGGAGTACCGGGGAGCTGTTTTTT. The encoded protein is CASSLGSTGELFF.

V usage is TRBV4-1 and J usage is TRBJ1-2; the D gene is possibly TRBD1 (6 bases). The germline gives CDR1 MGHRA, CDR2 YSYEKL. Trimming stripped 3 bases from V and 8 bases from J, with 13 bases between. The CDR3 contains 13 residues. CDR3 sequence (DNA): TGCGCCAGCAGCCAGCGATCGGGACAAGGCTACACCTTC. Translating gives CASSQRSGQGYTF.

The V gene is TRBV2, the J gene TRBJ1-3; D not resolved. CDR1 and CDR2 (germline): SNHLY, FYNNEI. V was cut by 2 bases and J by 1 base, with 9 bases left in between. The CDR3 consists of 15 residues. CDR3 DNA sequence: TGTGCCAGCAGTGAATCGGGTTTTTCTGGAAACACCATATATTTT. Translation gives CASSESGFSGNTIYF.

This clone has a handful of counts. J is TRBJ2-1 and V is TRBV4-2; the match to TRBD2 covers 9 bases. The CDR3 loop spans 20 amino acids. CDR1 and CDR2 (germline): LGHNA, YNFKEQ. Unmatched junction bases numbered 23, after V lost 10 bases and J lost 1 base. The chain's CDR3 is CANPSRPGIAGEPSYNEQFF. The CDR3 DNA reads TGTGCCAACCCCTCCCGCCCCGGGATAGCGGGAGAGCCGTCCTACAATGAGCAGTTCTTC.

The V gene is TRBV7-3, the J gene TRBJ2-2; 8 nucleotides agree with TRBD2. Germline V gene sequence: CDR1 SGHTA, CDR2 FQGTGA. The CDR3 runs 15 residues. Unmatched junction bases numbered 7, after V lost 6 bases and J lost 4 bases. The CDR3 sequence: CASSQPAGGTGELFF. CDR3 DNA sequence: TGTGCCAGCAGTCAACCGGCGGGAGGCACCGGGGAGCTGTTTTTT.

This clone was counted once. The V gene is TRBV4-3, the J gene TRBJ2-3; D remains ambiguous. Germline V gene sequence: CDR1 LGHNA, CDR2 YSLEER. This CDR3 is built from 15 residues. V was shortened by 0 bases and J by 4 bases, with 11 bases between the two germline ends. The CDR3 nucleotides are TGCGCCAGCAGCCAAGATCGTCTGGGCCCAGATACGCAGTATTTT. Its protein is CASSQDRLGPDTQYF.

The chain is built from TRBV5-1 and TRBJ1-1; possibly TRBD1 for D (6 bases). Germline V gives CDR1 SGHRS, CDR2 YFSETQ. Trimming cost V 2 bases and J 2 bases, with 16 bases left between them. CDR3 length equals 16 residues. The CDR3 region is CASSLGGQGSNTEAFF. The CDR3 DNA reads as TGCGCCAGCAGCTTAGGGGGTCAGGGGTCCAACACTGAAGCTTTCTTT. Combining the CDR3 with reference TRBV5-1 and TRBJ1-1 gives the whole variable domain KAGVTQTPRYLIKTRGQQVTLSCSPISGHRSVSWYQQTPGQGLQFLFEYFSETQRNKGNFPGRFSGRQFSNSRSEMNVSTLELGDSALYLCASSLGGQGSNTEAFFGQGTRLTVV.

The rearrangement links TRBV15 to TRBJ2-3; 7 positions agree with TRBD1. The germline gives CDR1 LNHNV, CDR2 YYDKDF (reference sequence). V was pared by 8 bases and J by 2 bases, with 10 bases of the junction left unmatched. The CDR3 covers 15 residues. The CDR3 nucleotides are TGTGCCACCTCCGCTTGGACAGGAACCACAGATACGCAGTATTTT. This translates into CATSAWTGTTDTQYF.

The J gene is TRBJ2-7, the V gene TRBV27; the D gene is possibly TRBD2 (5 bases). V gave up 8 bases and J gave up 6 bases, with 14 bases separating them. CDR1 is MNHEY, CDR2 SMNVEV, per germline (reference sequence). The CDR3 extends over 12 amino acids. The CDR3 sequence: CASRTTSTEQYF. The CDR3 DNA follows: TGTGCCAGCCGAACCACTAGTACCGAGCAGTACTTC.

The gene calls are TRBV3-1 (or the pseudogene TRBV3-2) and TRBJ2-7; 8 bases match TRBD2. Trimming cost V 2 bases and J 7 bases; bases outside gene matches: 10. The germline gives CDR1 LGHDT, CDR2 YNNKEL (reference sequence). The CDR3 spans 15 residues. The CDR3 sequence is CASSQTRTGGREQYF. CDR3 DNA: TGTGCCAGCAGCCAAACTAGAACGGGCGGGAGGGAGCAGTACTTC.

V is TRBV19 and J is TRBJ1-5; the D is unclear. Germline CDR1 LNHDA, CDR2 SQIVND (reference sequence). The ends were cut back, 9 bases at V and 0 bases at J, with 6 bases in the middle. CDR3 length: 12 residues. The CDR3 nucleotides read TGTGCCAGCCGGGATAGCAATCAGCCCCAGCATTTT. Translation gives CASRDSNQPQHF.

This chain connects TRBV6-1 to TRBJ1-2, with 8 bases identical to TRBD1. The CDR3 runs to 13 residues. Germline V gene data show CDR1 as MNHNS and CDR2 as SASEGT. V was clipped by 3 bases and J by 5 bases; unmatched bases: 2. CDR3 protein: CASSDWTGYGYTF. CDR3 DNA sequence: TGTGCCAGCAGTGATTGGACAGGGTATGGCTACACCTTC.

The V and J genes are TRBV6-6 and TRBJ1-5; 8 nucleotides align to TRBD1. Germline trimming cut 6 bases from V and 7 bases from J; bases unmatched to any gene: 5. Germline-derived CDR1 and CDR2 are MNHNY and SVGAGI (reference sequence). This CDR3 comprises 13 residues. CDR3 sequence (DNA): TGTGCCAGCAGGGGTGACAGGGGACAGCCCCAGCATTTT. It yields the protein CASRGDRGQPQHF.

The genes are TRBV5-1 and TRBJ2-1, with TRBD2 identical over 8 bases. Losses at the gene ends were 0 bases for V and 2 bases for J; bases not matched to a gene: 4. Per the germline V gene, CDR1 is SGHRS and CDR2 is YFSETQ. The CDR3 runs to 16 residues. CDR3 DNA: TGCGCCAGCAGCTTGGCGGGAGGGATGACCTACAATGAGCAGTTCTTC. This translates into CASSLAGGMTYNEQFF.

This chain connects TRBV4-2 to TRBJ2-7; 7 nucleotides agree with TRBD2. Trimming removed 4 bases from V and 2 bases from J; junction bases left unmatched: 11. Germline assignment: CDR1 LGHNA and CDR2 YNFKEQ. The CDR3 runs 16 residues. The CDR3 DNA reads TGTGCCAGCAGCCGAGGGGTAGCGGGTGTAGCCTACGAGCAGTACTTC. Amino acids: CASSRGVAGVAYEQYF.

This clone showed up just a few times. The V and J genes are TRBV12-3 or TRBV12-4 and TRBJ2-1, with TRBD1 as a possible D gene (5 bases). The CDR3 is 12 amino acids. Trimming took 4 bases from V and 7 from J, leaving 8 bases between them. CDR3 DNA: TGTGCCAGCAGTTATAAGGGGAATGAGCAGTTCTTC. The encoded protein is CASSYKGNEQFF.